This T cell receptor beta chain was identified during a study of PD-L1 blockade in urothelial cancer. Per germline, CDR1 MNHEY and CDR2 SVGAGI. The CDR3 runs to 15 residues. V was trimmed by 0 bases and J by 3 bases, leaving 9 bases between them. TCRdb's copy holds only in-frame clones and misses some; the assay was immunoSEQ multiplex PCR. The sample includes about 40,000 clones, 75% to 90% seen only once; the top ten take roughly 24%. Specified time point: peripheral blood 6 weeks after treatment start. This receptor was taken from a man aged 60 to 69 with urothelial cancer. The V gene is TRBV6-5, the J gene TRBJ1-5; no firm D call. This sample comprised PBMCs, obtained around atezolizumab (anti-PD-L1) treatment. The chain's CDR3 is CASSYSVQNNQPQHF. Here the CDR3 DNA reads TGTGCCAGCAGTTACTCGGTACAAAACAATCAGCCCCAGCATTTT.